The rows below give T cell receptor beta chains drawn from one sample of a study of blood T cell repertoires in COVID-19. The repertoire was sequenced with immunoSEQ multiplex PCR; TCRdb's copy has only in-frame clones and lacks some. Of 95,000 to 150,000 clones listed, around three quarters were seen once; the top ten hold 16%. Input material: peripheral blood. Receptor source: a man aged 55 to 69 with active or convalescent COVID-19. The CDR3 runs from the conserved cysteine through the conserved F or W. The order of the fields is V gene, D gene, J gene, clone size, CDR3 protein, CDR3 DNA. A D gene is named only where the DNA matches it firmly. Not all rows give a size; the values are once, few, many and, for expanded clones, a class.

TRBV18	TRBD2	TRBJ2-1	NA	CASSPPSGAYNEQFF	TGTGCCAGCTCACCACCAAGCGGGGCCTACAATGAGCAGTTCTTC
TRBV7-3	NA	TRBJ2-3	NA	CASSPQGVSDTQYF	TGTGCCAGCAGCCCGCAGGGCGTGTCGGATACGCAGTATTTT
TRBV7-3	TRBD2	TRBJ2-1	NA	CASSLGSGLAPEQFF	TGTGCCAGCAGCTTAGGCTCGGGACTAGCCCCTGAGCAGTTCTTC
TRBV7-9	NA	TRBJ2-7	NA	CASSFGQETISYEQYF	TGTGCCAGCAGCTTTGGCCAGGAAACAATATCCTACGAGCAGTACTTC
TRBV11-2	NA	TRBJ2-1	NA	CASSSSVRNYNEQFF	TGTGCCAGCAGCTCATCCGTCAGGAACTACAATGAGCAGTTCTTC
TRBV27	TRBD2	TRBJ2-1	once	CASSWAGGANEQFF	TGTGCCAGCAGTTGGGCGGGAGGGGCCAATGAGCAGTTCTTC
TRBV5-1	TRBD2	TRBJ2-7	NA	CASSWTSGSYEQYF	TGCGCCAGCAGCTGGACTAGCGGCTCCTACGAGCAGTACTTC
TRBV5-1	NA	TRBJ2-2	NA	CASSLAVPGELFF	TGCGCCAGCAGCTTGGCAGTACCCGGGGAGCTGTTTTTT
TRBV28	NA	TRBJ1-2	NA	CASSSSDYGYTF	TGTGCCAGCAGTTCGTCAGACTATGGCTACACCTTC
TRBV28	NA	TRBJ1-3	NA	CASTSGAPNTIYF	TGTGCCAGCACGAGCGGCGCTCCAAACACCATATATTTT
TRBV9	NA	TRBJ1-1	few	CASSVRPGNTEAFF	TGTGCCAGCAGCGTACGGCCGGGGAACACTGAAGCTTTCTTT
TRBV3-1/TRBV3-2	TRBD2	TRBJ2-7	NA	CASSRSGTSAGADSSYEQYF	TGTGCCAGCAGCCGGTCCGGGACTAGCGCGGGAGCAGACTCCTCCTACGAGCAGTACTTC
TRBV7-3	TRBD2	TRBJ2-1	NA	CASSFLAGDLGEQFF	TGTGCCAGCAGCTTCTTAGCGGGAGACCTAGGTGAGCAGTTCTTC
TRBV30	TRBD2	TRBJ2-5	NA	CAWSLRWGSSGQETQYF	TGTGCCTGGAGCCTTAGGTGGGGTTCTAGCGGGCAAGAGACCCAGTACTTC
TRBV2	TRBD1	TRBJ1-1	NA	CASSENRGNTEAFF	TGTGCCAGCAGTGAGAACAGGGGGAACACTGAAGCTTTCTTT
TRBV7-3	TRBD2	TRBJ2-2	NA	CASSSSLAGGGAGELFF	TGTGCCAGCAGCTCCTCCCTAGCGGGAGGTGGTGCCGGGGAGCTGTTTTTT
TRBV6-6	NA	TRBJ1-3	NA	CASSYSGRGNTIYF	TGTGCCAGCAGTTACTCTGGGAGAGGAAACACCATATATTTT
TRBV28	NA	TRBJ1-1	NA	CASSRLGAVEVEAFF	TGTGCCAGCAGCCGACTTGGAGCCGTGGAGGTTGAAGCTTTCTTT
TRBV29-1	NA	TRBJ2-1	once	CSVSGYNEQFF	TGCAGCGTTTCGGGATACAATGAGCAGTTCTTC
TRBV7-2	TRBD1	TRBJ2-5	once	CASSFRGQGQETQYF	TGTGCCAGCAGTTTTAGGGGACAGGGGCAAGAGACCCAGTACTTC
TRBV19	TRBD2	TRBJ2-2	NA	CASSKSSGNTGELFF	TGTGCCAGTAGTAAGTCTAGCGGTAACACCGGGGAGCTGTTTTTT
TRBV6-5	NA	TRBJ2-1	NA	CASSPTMSSYNEQFF	TGTGCCAGCAGTCCTACTATGAGCTCCTACAATGAGCAGTTCTTC
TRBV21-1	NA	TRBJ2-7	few	CASSRGASVYYEQYF	TGTGCCAGCAGCAGGGGAGCTAGCGTTTACTACGAGCAGTACTTC
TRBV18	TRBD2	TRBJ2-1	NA	CASSPGLAVNEQFF	TGTGCCAGCTCCCCGGGACTAGCGGTAAATGAGCAGTTCTTC
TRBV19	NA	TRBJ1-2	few	CASSVDRHYGYTF	TGTGCCAGTAGTGTTGACAGGCACTATGGCTACACCTTC
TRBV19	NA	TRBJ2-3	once	CASSIGGIRTDTQYF	TGTGCCAGTAGTATTGGGGGGATTCGCACAGATACGCAGTATTTT
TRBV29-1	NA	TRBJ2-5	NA	CSVKRGSRETQYF	TGCAGCGTTAAGAGGGGGAGCCGGGAGACCCAGTACTTC
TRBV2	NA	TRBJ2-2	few	CASSEQGTGELFF	TGTGCCAGCAGTGAACAGGGAACCGGGGAGCTGTTTTTT
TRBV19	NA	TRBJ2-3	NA	CASSPGHATDTQYF	TGTGCCAGTAGTCCGGGACACGCCACAGATACGCAGTATTTT
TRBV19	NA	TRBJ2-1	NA	CASTKRRGGRTYNEQFF	TGTGCCAGTACCAAGAGAAGGGGGGGGCGGACCTACAATGAGCAGTTCTTC
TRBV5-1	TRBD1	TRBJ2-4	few	CAGQGVGNIQYF	TGCGCAGGACAGGGGGTGGGAAACATTCAGTACTTC
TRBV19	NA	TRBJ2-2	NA	CASSPRAGANTGELFF	TGTGCCAGTAGCCCCCGTGCGGGGGCCAACACCGGGGAGCTGTTTTTT
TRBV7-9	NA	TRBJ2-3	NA	CASSPPQEGADTQYF	TGTGCCAGCAGCCCCCCCCAGGAGGGCGCAGATACGCAGTATTTT
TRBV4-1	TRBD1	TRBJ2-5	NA	CASSQEGGLYQETQYF	TGCGCCAGCAGCCAAGAAGGGGGCCTGTACCAAGAGACCCAGTACTTC
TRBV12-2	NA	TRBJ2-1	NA	CASRFLRQGYSYNEQFF	TGTGCAAGTCGCTTTCTACGACAGGGCTACTCCTACAATGAGCAGTTCTTC
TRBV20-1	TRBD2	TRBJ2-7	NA	CSASSGRAYEQYF	TGCAGTGCCAGTAGCGGGAGGGCCTATGAGCAGTACTTC
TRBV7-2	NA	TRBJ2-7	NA	CASSPQAGTSYEQYF	TGTGCCAGCAGCCCACAGGCGGGAACCAGCTACGAGCAGTACTTC
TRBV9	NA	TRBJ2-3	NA	CASSPSLDTQYF	TGTGCCAGCAGCCCGAGCTTAGATACGCAGTATTTT
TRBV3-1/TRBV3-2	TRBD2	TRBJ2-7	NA	CASSQDAFLGTSGYEQYF	TGTGCCAGCAGCCAAGACGCTTTTCTCGGGACTAGCGGCTACGAGCAGTACTTC
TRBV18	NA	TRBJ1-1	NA	CASSPDTGRTEAFF	TGTGCCAGCTCACCCGATACAGGAAGGACTGAAGCTTTCTTT
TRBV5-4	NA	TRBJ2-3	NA	CASSFAARPKDTQYF	TGTGCCAGCAGCTTCGCAGCGCGGCCGAAAGATACGCAGTATTTT
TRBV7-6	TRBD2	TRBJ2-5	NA	CASSLKASGRTGETQYF	TGTGCCAGCAGCTTAAAAGCTAGCGGGAGAACGGGAGAGACCCAGTACTTC
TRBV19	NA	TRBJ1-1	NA	CASSILAGERGTEAFF	TGTGCCAGTAGTATATTGGCGGGGGAGAGGGGCACTGAAGCTTTCTTT
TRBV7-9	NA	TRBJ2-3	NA	CASSSYSTDTQYF	TGTGCCAGCAGTTCCTATAGCACAGATACGCAGTATTTT
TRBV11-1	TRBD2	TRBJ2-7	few	CASSSYSGRFYEQYF	TGTGCCAGCAGCTCCTATAGCGGGAGGTTCTACGAGCAGTACTTC
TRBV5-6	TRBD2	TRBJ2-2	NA	CASSFTSATGELFF	TGTGCCAGCAGCTTTACTAGCGCCACCGGGGAGCTGTTTTTT
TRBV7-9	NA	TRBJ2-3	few	CASSFPAGGGLGTDTQYF	TGTGCCAGCAGCTTCCCCGCCGGCGGGGGCCTAGGCACAGATACGCAGTATTTT
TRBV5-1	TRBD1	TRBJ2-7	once	CASSGGQGREQYF	TGCGCCAGCAGCGGGGGACAGGGGCGCGAGCAGTACTTC
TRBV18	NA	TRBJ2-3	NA	CASSPNAGRTDTQYF	TGTGCCAGCTCCCCCAATGCGGGTCGCACAGATACGCAGTATTTT
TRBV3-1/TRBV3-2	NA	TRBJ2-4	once	CASSLLAKNIQYF	TGTGCCAGCAGCCTCCTAGCCAAAAACATTCAGTACTTC
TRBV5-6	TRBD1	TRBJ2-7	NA	CASSLKRDRAYEQYF	TGTGCCAGCAGCTTGAAACGGGACAGGGCCTACGAGCAGTACTTC
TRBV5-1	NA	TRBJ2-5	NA	CASSEASQETQYF	TGCGCCAGCTCAGAAGCGAGCCAAGAGACCCAGTACTTC
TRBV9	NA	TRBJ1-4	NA	CASSQSPTNEKLFF	TGTGCCAGCAGTCAAAGCCCAACTAATGAAAAACTGTTTTTT